This TCR beta chain was identified in a study of CD8+ T cells in alopecia areata. Turning to this clone: What it binds is not known.

RNA extraction and reverse transcription yielded cDNA as sequencing template. Sequencing used immunoSEQ multiplex PCR; TCRdb keeps in-frame clones, though not all of them. Of a few hundred thousand clones in the sample, less than 45% were seen once. Study results and caveats: Scalp sample sequencing also detects resident alphabeta T cells of normal skin.

Documented treatment: oral pan-JAK inhibitor, 5-10 mg twice daily. The V gene lost 7 bases and the J gene lost 5 bases, with 14 bases spanning the gap. The length of the CDR3 is 12 residues. Germline CDR1 SQVTM, CDR2 ANQGSEA. The origin of this receptor is a human donor with alopecia areata. The chain links TRBV29-1 to TRBJ2-5, with D unclear. Here the sequenced sample was CD4+ T cells sorted from blood, taken at approximately week 34, from a patient treated with tofacitinib. In DNA, the CDR3 is TGCAGCGCCGAGGTGTTTTGGGAGACCCAGTACTTC. It is translated as CSAEVFWETQYF.